Each of the 10 T cell receptor beta chains below was sequenced from the same sample in a study of blood T cell repertoires in COVID-19. The protocol was immunoSEQ multiplex PCR, while the TCRdb copy is restricted to in-frame clones and leaves out a portion. The sample contains approximately 220,000 clones, around 92% of which appear only once. The sequencing sample was made of PBMCs or T cells enriched from blood (not recorded which). These TCRs come from a woman in her twenties or thirties with acute COVID-19.

The chain uses TRBV19 and TRBJ1-2; 9 nucleotides line up with TRBD1. The CDR3 runs 16 residues. Looked up from germline, CDR1 is LNHDA and CDR2 is SQIVND (reference sequence). The V segment lost 5 bases and the J segment 4 bases; nucleotides outside the gene matches: 11. CDR3 region: CASSLTPGTGIYGYTF. The CDR3 coding sequence is TGTGCCAGTAGTCTCACTCCCGGGACAGGGATCTATGGCTACACCTTC.

The rearrangement links TRBV24-1 to TRBJ2-4; 12 positions match TRBD1. Germline assignment: CDR1 KGHDR and CDR2 SFDVKD. CDR3 length: 20 amino acids. V shed 2 bases, J shed 0 bases, and the junction held 10 bases outside the gene matches. Written as DNA, the CDR3 is TGTGCCACCAGTGATTCGCCGGGACAGGGGGCCCCTCTAGCCAAAAACATTCAGTACTTC. This encodes CATSDSPGQGAPLAKNIQYF.

This clone appeared a few times. The chain uses TRBV19 and TRBJ1-1; perhaps TRBD1 as D (5 bases). Looked up from germline, CDR1 is LNHDA and CDR2 is SQIVND (reference sequence). The V and J ends lost 5 bases and 5 bases respectively, with 15 bases between them. This CDR3 region has 14 residues. The CDR3: CASSLLPGLTEAFF. CDR3 DNA: TGTGCCAGTAGTCTTCTCCCAGGGTTGACTGAAGCTTTCTTT.

In its sample, this clone was seen once. The rearrangement joins TRBV5-1 to TRBJ1-1, with D hard to call. Deletions cut 1 base from V and 5 bases from J, with 9 bases between. The CDR3 covers 13 residues. CDR1 is SGHRS and CDR2 is YFSETQ in the germline V gene. The CDR3: CASSLSRGTEAFF. CDR3 DNA: TGCGCCAGCAGCTTGTCTAGAGGGACTGAAGCTTTCTTT.

The chain carries TRBV11-2 and TRBJ2-2; no clear D. Trimming took 2 bases from V and 3 from J, leaving 10 bases between them. Germline V gene sequence: CDR1 SGHAT, CDR2 FQNNGV. The CDR3 spans 15 residues. This CDR3 is CASSLLSADTGELFF. CDR3 in DNA: TGTGCCAGCAGCTTATTGAGCGCGGACACCGGGGAGCTGTTTTTT. The full variable domain, in which reference TRBV11-2 and TRBJ2-2 provide the parts outside the CDR3, is EAGVAQSPRYKIIEKRQSVAFWCNPISGHATLYWYQQILGQGPKLLIQFQNNGVVDDSQLPKDRFSAERLKGVDSTLKIQPAKLEDSAVYLCASSLLSADTGELFFGEGSRLTVL.

The chain couples TRBV5-4 to TRBJ1-2, with D unclear. Germline V gives CDR1 SGHNT, CDR2 YYREEE (reference sequence). V lost 3 bases to trimming and J lost 6 bases, with 21 bases between them. This CDR3 contains 16 residues. The CDR3, as DNA: TGTGCCAGCAGCTCAAAGGTGGGGAGTTGGACTGATGGCTACACCTTC. Encoded protein: CASSSKVGSWTDGYTF.

This clone has only one observation. J is TRBJ1-5 and V is TRBV19, with 8 bases identical to TRBD1. This CDR3 has 15 residues. With 6 bases clipped from V and 3 bases from J, the junction kept 7 bases outside the gene matches. CDR1 LNHDA and CDR2 SQIVND come from the germline V gene (reference sequence). The CDR3 loop is CASRDQGAINQPQHF. The DNA for the CDR3 is TGTGCCAGTAGAGACCAGGGGGCTATCAATCAGCCCCAGCATTTT.

The chain recombines TRBV11-3 with TRBJ2-7; the D gene is possibly TRBD1 (5 bases). Germline V gene lookup returns CDR1 SGHNT and CDR2 YENEEA. V lost 4 bases, J lost 3 bases, and 7 bases lay in between. The CDR3 sequence is 12 residues long. The CDR3 DNA sequence: TGTGCCAGCAGCTCGACAGACTACGAGCAGTACTTC. This encodes CASSSTDYEQYF. The complete variable domain, with remaining parts taken from reference TRBV11-3 and TRBJ2-7, reads EAGVVQSPRYKIIEKKQPVAFWCNPISGHNTLYWYLQNLGQGPELLIRYENEEAVDDSQLPKDRFSAERLKGVDSTLKIQPAELGDSAVYLCASSSTDYEQYFGPGTRLTVT.

The V call is TRBV3-1 (or the pseudogene TRBV3-2), the J call TRBJ1-3, with 8 bases aligning to TRBD1. Germline V gene sequence: CDR1 LGHDT, CDR2 YNNKEL (reference sequence). The CDR3 totals 15 residues. V was pared by 5 bases and J by 2 bases, with 5 bases of the junction left unmatched. The CDR3 is CASSVQGAAGNTIYF. CDR3 DNA: TGTGCCAGCAGCGTCCAGGGGGCTGCTGGAAACACCATATATTTT.

The rearrangement uses TRBV5-1 and TRBJ2-7; 9 bases map to TRBD1. J gave up 2 bases and V 6 bases, and 18 bases lay outside the gene matches. Per germline, CDR1 SGHRS and CDR2 YFSETQ. This CDR3 is 18 amino acids long. In DNA, the CDR3 is TGCGCCAGCAATCCGGGACAGGGCTCGTCGGTTTCTCCCTACGAGCAGTACTTC. Amino acid sequence: CASNPGQGSSVSPYEQYF. Looking up the rest from reference TRBV5-1 and TRBJ2-7 gives the full variable domain: KAGVTQTPRYLIKTRGQQVTLSCSPISGHRSVSWYQQTPGQGLQFLFEYFSETQRNKGNFPGRFSGRQFSNSRSEMNVSTLELGDSALYLCASNPGQGSSVSPYEQYFGPGTRLTVT.